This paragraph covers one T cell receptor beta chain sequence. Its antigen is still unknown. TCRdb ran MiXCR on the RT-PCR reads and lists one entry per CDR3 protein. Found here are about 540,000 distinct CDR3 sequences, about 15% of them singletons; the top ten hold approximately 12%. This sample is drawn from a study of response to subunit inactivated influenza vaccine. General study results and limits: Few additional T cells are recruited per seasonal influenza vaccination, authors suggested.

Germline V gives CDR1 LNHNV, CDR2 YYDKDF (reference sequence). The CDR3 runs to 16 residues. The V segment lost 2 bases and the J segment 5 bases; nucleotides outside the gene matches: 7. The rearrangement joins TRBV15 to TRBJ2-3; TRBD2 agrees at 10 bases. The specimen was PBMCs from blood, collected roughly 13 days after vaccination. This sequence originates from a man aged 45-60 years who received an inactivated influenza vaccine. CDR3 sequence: CATSRLLAGVGDTQYF. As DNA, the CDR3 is TGTGCCACCAGCAGACTGCTAGCGGGAGTGGGAGATACGCAGTATTTT.